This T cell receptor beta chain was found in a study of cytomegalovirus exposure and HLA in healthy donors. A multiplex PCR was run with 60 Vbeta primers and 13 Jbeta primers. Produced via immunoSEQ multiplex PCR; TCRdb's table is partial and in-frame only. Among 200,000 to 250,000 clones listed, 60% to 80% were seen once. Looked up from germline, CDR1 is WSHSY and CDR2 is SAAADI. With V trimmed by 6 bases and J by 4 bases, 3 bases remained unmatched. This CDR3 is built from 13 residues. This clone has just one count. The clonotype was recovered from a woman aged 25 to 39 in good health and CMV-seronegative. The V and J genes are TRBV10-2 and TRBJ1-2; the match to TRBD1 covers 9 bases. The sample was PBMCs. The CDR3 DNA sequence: TGCGCCAGCAGGCTACAGGGGGCCTATGGCTACACCTTC. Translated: CASRLQGAYGYTF.